These 16 T cell receptor beta chains were sequenced from one sample in a study of cytomegalovirus exposure and HLA in healthy donors. The PCR had 60 Vbeta and 13 Jbeta primers. Sequencing was performed with immunoSEQ multiplex PCR; in TCRdb, only in-frame clones are kept and a portion is missing. Of approximately 210,000 clones listed, around 80% are singletons. The sample was PBMCs. Receptors were obtained from a man in his forties in good health and CMV-seropositive.

CDR3 sequence reads: CAISEWAPGNEQFF. Written as DNA, the CDR3 is TGTGCCATCAGTGAGTGGGCCCCGGGGAATGAGCAGTTCTTC. J is TRBJ2-1 and V is TRBV10-3, with a tentative D call TRBD2 (5 bases). The germline CDR1 and CDR2 sequences are ENHRY and SYGVKD. V gave up 1 base and J gave up 7 bases, with 11 bases separating them. The CDR3 has 14 amino acids.

This chain links TRBV5-1 with TRBJ2-5; 8 bases map to TRBD1. The DNA end favors TRBJ2-7, so the J call may be wrong. The CDR3 length is 15 residues. Germline V gives CDR1 SGHRS, CDR2 YFSETQ. The CDR3 DNA reads as TGCGCCAGCAGCTTGGGGACAGGGAGGTCCTACGAGCAGTACTTC. This encodes CASSLGTGRSYEQYF.

This chain joins TRBV5-4 and TRBJ2-1; 11 bases agree with TRBD2. V dropped 4 bases and J dropped 4; count of bases not matched to a gene: 4. The germline CDR1 and CDR2 sequences are SGHNT and YYREEE (reference sequence). CDR3 length: 15 residues. Here the CDR3 reads CASSGTSGPYNEQFF. The CDR3 DNA follows: TGTGCCAGCAGCGGGACTAGCGGTCCTTACAATGAGCAGTTCTTC.

The chain carries TRBV7-9 and TRBJ1-2; 7 nucleotides align to TRBD1. Germline assignment: CDR1 SEHNR and CDR2 FQNEAQ (reference sequence). Losses at the gene ends were 0 bases for V and 3 bases for J; bases not matched to a gene: 4. This CDR3 region has 15 residues. In nucleotides, the CDR3 is TGTGCCAGCAGCTTAGCGGACAGGCGCGACTATGGCTACACCTTC. Its protein product is CASSLADRRDYGYTF.

This clone appeared a few times. V is TRBV7-3 and J is TRBJ1-4; possibly TRBD1 for D (6 bases). The CDR3 covers 18 residues. Germline V CDR1 and CDR2: SGHTA, FQGTGA. V lost 5 bases and J 0 bases, leaving 19 bases between the germline ends. CDR3 sequence: CASSATTGGGATNEKLFF. CDR3 DNA sequence: TGTGCCAGCAGCGCCACGACAGGAGGAGGAGCAACTAATGAAAAACTGTTTTTT.

J is TRBJ2-4 and V is TRBV11-3, with D tentatively TRBD1 (7 bases). The V gene lost 3 bases and the J gene lost 6 bases, with 21 bases spanning the gap. Germline CDR1 SGHNT, CDR2 YENEEA. The CDR3 is 17 residues long. The DNA of the CDR3 is TGTGCCAGCAGCTTGGACCGGGCCCGACAGGGAGGAAACATTCAGTACTTC. This translates into CASSLDRARQGGNIQYF.

The rearrangement links TRBV19 to TRBJ2-7, with TRBD1 matching over 9 bases. Germline assignment: CDR1 LNHDA and CDR2 SQIVND (reference sequence). V was pared by 3 bases and J by 5 bases, with 11 bases of the junction left unmatched. This CDR3 has 16 amino acids. This CDR3 reads CASSIPTLRQGDEQYV. DNA for the CDR3: TGTGCCAGTAGTATTCCCACCTTACGACAGGGGGACGAGCAGTACGTC.

The chain employs TRBV19 and TRBJ2-1; D is ambiguous. CDR1 is LNHDA, CDR2 SQIVND, per germline (reference sequence). The CDR3 is 13 amino acids. The V gene lost 5 bases and the J gene lost 4 bases, with 9 bases spanning the gap. In DNA form, the CDR3 reads TGTGCCAGTAGTGAGATAGTATACAATGAGCAGTTCTTC. Amino acid sequence: CASSEIVYNEQFF.

V and J are TRBV4-1 and TRBJ1-1, with D hard to call. V lost 4 bases, J lost 1 base, and 13 bases lay in between. The CDR3 runs to 15 residues. Germline values: CDR1 MGHRA, CDR2 YSYEKL. This chain's CDR3 is CASSRGDIANTEAFF. The CDR3 DNA sequence: TGCGCCAGCAGCCGGGGAGACATCGCGAACACTGAAGCTTTCTTT.

In DNA form, the CDR3 reads TGTGCCAGCAGCTTCGAGACTTGGGATTCACCCCTCCACTTT. Translation: CASSFETWDSPLHF. The chain has TRBV27 and TRBJ1-6; D is uncertain. The CDR3 extends over 14 amino acids. Trimming shortened V by 6 bases and J by 8 bases, and 14 bases separated the two germline ends. Germline CDR1 MNHEY, CDR2 SMNVEV (reference sequence).

The sample holds a few counts of this clone. V and J are TRBV4-2 and TRBJ1-4, with 11 bases matching TRBD1. The CDR3 length is 15 residues. From germline, CDR1 is LGHNA and CDR2 YNFKEQ. With V trimmed by 3 bases and J by 7 bases, 4 bases remained unmatched. CDR3 loop: CASSHADRGLEKLFF. In DNA, the CDR3 is TGTGCCAGCAGCCATGCGGACAGGGGGCTTGAAAAACTGTTTTTT.

This clone was seen a handful of times. The gene calls are TRBV9 and TRBJ2-1; TRBD2 matches 10 bases. Germline V CDR1 and CDR2: SGDLS, YYNGEE. This CDR3 region has 15 residues. J gave up 7 bases and V 0 bases, and 4 bases lay outside the gene matches. CDR3 residues: CASSVEAAGGNEQFF. The CDR3 DNA follows: TGTGCCAGCAGCGTAGAAGCAGCGGGGGGGAATGAGCAGTTCTTC.

This rearrangement joins TRBV6-5 to TRBJ1-2, with 8 positions matching TRBD1. This CDR3 contains 13 residues. CDR1 is MNHEY, CDR2 SVGAGI, per germline. V shed 5 bases and J 2 bases; nucleotides not matched to a gene: 1. CDR3 amino acids: CASSRQGNYGYTF. The CDR3 DNA follows: TGTGCCAGCAGTCGACAGGGGAACTATGGCTACACCTTC.

The chain uses TRBV5-6 and TRBJ2-5, with D possibly TRBD2 on 6 matching bases. The DNA end is more similar to TRBJ2-7, so the J call may be wrong. CDR3 length: 14 residues. The V gene's germline CDR1 is SGHDT and CDR2 YYEEEE. CDR3 in amino acids: CASSSGLDAYEQYF. CDR3 bases: TGTGCCAGCAGCTCGGGACTGGATGCCTACGAGCAGTACTTC.

V usage is TRBV7-2 and J usage is TRBJ2-7, with TRBD2 matching over 13 bases. There are 15 residues in the CDR3. Per germline, CDR1 SGHTA and CDR2 FQGNSA. After removal of 4 bases from V and 4 bases from J, the junction contained 4 bases not matched to a gene. In DNA, the CDR3 is TGTGCCAGCAGCTCACTAGCGGGAGGGCCGTACGAGCAGTACTTC. This translates into CASSSLAGGPYEQYF.

The chain recombines TRBV5-4 with TRBJ2-1; 7 nucleotides match TRBD2. Germline V gene sequence: CDR1 SGHNT, CDR2 YYREEE (reference sequence). This CDR3 comprises 14 residues. Trimming cost V 5 bases and J 0 bases; bases outside gene matches: 2. This CDR3 is CASSPGGSYNEQFF. CDR3 DNA: TGTGCCAGCAGTCCGGGGGGCTCCTACAATGAGCAGTTCTTC. The variable domain in full, completed from reference TRBV5-4 and TRBJ2-1, reads ETGVTQSPTHLIKTRGQQVTLRCSSQSGHNTVSWYQQALGQGPQFIFQYYREEENGRGNFPPRFSGLQFPNYSSELNVNALELDDSALYLCASSPGGSYNEQFFGPGTRLTVL.